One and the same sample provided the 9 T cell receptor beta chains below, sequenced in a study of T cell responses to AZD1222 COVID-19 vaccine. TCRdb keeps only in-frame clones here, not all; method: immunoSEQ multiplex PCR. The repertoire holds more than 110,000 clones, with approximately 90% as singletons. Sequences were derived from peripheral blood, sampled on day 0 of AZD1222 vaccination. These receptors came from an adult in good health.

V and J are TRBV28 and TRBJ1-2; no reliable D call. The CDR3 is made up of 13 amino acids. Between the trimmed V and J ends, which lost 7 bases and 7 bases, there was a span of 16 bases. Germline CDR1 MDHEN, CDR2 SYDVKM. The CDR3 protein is CASIPGRVGGYTF. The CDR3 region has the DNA TGTGCCAGCATCCCCGGGCGGGTGGGTGGCTACACCTTC.

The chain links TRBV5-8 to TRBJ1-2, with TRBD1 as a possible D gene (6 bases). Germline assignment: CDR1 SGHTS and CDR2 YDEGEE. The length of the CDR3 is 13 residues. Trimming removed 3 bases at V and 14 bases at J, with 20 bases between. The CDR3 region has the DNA TGTGCCAGCAGCTCAGGGACAACGCTCCGGCCAACCTTC. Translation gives CASSSGTTLRPTF.

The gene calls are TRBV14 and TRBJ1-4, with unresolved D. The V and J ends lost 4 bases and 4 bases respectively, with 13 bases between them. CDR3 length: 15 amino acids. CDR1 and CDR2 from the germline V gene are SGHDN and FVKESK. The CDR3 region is CASSRLTALNEKLFF. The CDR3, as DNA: TGTGCCAGCAGCCGGTTGACGGCTCTTAATGAAAAACTGTTTTTT.

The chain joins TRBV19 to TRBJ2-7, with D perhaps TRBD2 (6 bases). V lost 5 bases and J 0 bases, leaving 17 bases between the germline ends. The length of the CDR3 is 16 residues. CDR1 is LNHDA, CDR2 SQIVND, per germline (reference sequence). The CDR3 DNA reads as TGTGCCAGTAGTCAGGTAGCGGCGCTAGTCTCCTACGAGCAGTACTTC. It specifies CASSQVAALVSYEQYF. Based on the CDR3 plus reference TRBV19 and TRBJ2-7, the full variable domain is DGGITQSPKYLFRKEGQNVTLSCEQNLNHDAMYWYRQDPGQGLRLIYYSQIVNDFQKGDIAEGYSVSREKKESFPLTVTSAQKNPTAFYLCASSQVAALVSYEQYFGPGTRLTVT.

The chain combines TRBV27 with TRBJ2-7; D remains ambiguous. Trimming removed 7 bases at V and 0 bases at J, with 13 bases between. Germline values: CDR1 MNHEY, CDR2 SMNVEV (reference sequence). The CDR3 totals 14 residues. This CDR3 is CASKGVRSSYEQYF. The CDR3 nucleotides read TGTGCCAGCAAAGGAGTTAGGAGCTCCTACGAGCAGTACTTC.

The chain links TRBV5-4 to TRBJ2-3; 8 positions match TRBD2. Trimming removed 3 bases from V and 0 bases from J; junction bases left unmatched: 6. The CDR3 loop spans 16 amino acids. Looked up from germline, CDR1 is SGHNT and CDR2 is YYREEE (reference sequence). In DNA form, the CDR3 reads TGTGCCAGCAGCTCCCGACTAGCGTCTAGCACAGATACGCAGTATTTT. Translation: CASSSRLASSTDTQYF.

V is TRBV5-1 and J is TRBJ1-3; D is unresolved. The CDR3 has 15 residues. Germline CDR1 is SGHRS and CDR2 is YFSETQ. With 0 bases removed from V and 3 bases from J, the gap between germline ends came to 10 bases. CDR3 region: CASSLVHGVGNTIYF. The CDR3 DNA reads TGCGCCAGCAGCTTGGTACACGGGGTTGGAAACACCATATATTTT. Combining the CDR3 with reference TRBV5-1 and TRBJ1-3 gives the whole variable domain KAGVTQTPRYLIKTRGQQVTLSCSPISGHRSVSWYQQTPGQGLQFLFEYFSETQRNKGNFPGRFSGRQFSNSRSEMNVSTLELGDSALYLCASSLVHGVGNTIYFGEGSWLTVV.

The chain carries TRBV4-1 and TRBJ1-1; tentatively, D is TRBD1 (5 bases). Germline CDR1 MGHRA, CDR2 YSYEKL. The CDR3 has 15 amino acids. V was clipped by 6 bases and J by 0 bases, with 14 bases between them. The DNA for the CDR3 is TGCGCCAGCAGGCCGAGGGACGGATTGAACACTGAAGCTTTCTTT. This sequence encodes CASRPRDGLNTEAFF.

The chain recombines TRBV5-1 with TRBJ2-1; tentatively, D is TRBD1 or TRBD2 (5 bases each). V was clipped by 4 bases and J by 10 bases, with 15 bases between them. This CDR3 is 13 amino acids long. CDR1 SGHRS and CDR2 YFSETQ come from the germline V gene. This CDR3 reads CASSAQPGGEQFF. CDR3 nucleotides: TGCGCCAGCAGCGCCCAGCCTGGGGGAGAGCAGTTCTTC.